A selection of T cell receptor beta chains follows, all from one sample in a study of cytotoxic CD8 clonotypes in ibrutinib-treated CLL. Clones were read by immunoSEQ multiplex PCR, and TCRdb kept only the in-frame ones, dropping some. The data contain about 76,000 clones, over 80% of them seen just once; the ten biggest clones take up more than 30%. Sequenced here: PBMCs, sampled after 24 months of ibrutinib treatment. The origin of the receptors is a human donor with chronic lymphocytic leukemia. CDR3s include the opening cysteine and the closing phenylalanine or tryptophan. Each record gives: CDR3 length, D gene, J gene, V gene, clone size, CDR3 DNA, CDR3 protein. The D gene is left open where the match is weak. A row's size may be missing; if present it is once, few, many or a size class.

cdr3_length: 14; d_call: NA; j_call: TRBJ2-2; v_call: TRBV10-3; clone_size: NA; cdr3_nt: TGTGCCATCAGTGGGGTCCCGGGGACCGGGGAGCTGTTTTTT; cdr3_aa: CAISGVPGTGELFF
cdr3_length: 14; d_call: TRBD2; j_call: TRBJ2-5; v_call: TRBV9; clone_size: NA; cdr3_nt: TGTGCCAGCAGCGTAGGTGGCGGGGGGGAGACCCAGTACTTC; cdr3_aa: CASSVGGGGETQYF
cdr3_length: 16; d_call: NA; j_call: TRBJ1-3; v_call: TRBV6-5; clone_size: NA; cdr3_nt: TGTGCCAGCAGTTACTCGAAACGGAGCTCTGGAAACACCATATATTTT; cdr3_aa: CASSYSKRSSGNTIYF
cdr3_length: 16; d_call: TRBD2; j_call: TRBJ2-7; v_call: TRBV18; clone_size: NA; cdr3_nt: TGTGCCAGCTCACCTCCGTTTAGCGGGAGTCCCTACGAGCAGTACTTC; cdr3_aa: CASSPPFSGSPYEQYF
cdr3_length: 14; d_call: NA; j_call: TRBJ2-5; v_call: TRBV7-9; clone_size: NA; cdr3_nt: TGTGCCAGCAGCCTTAAGGGGTGGGAAGAGACCCAGTACTTC; cdr3_aa: CASSLKGWEETQYF
cdr3_length: 13; d_call: TRBD1; j_call: TRBJ2-7; v_call: TRBV19; clone_size: NA; cdr3_nt: TGTGCCAGCGCCGGGACAGGGGCTCGGGAGCAGTACTTC; cdr3_aa: CASAGTGAREQYF
cdr3_length: 14; d_call: NA; j_call: TRBJ1-4; v_call: TRBV6-1; clone_size: NA; cdr3_nt: TGTGCCAGCAGTGATGGACAAATTAATGAAAAACTGTTTTTT; cdr3_aa: CASSDGQINEKLFF
cdr3_length: 16; d_call: NA; j_call: TRBJ2-6; v_call: TRBV10-3; clone_size: NA; cdr3_nt: TGTGCCATCAGTGTGGGGGCAAGCTCTGGGGCCAACGTCCTGACTTTC; cdr3_aa: CAISVGASSGANVLTF
cdr3_length: 12; d_call: NA; j_call: TRBJ1-1; v_call: TRBV12-5; clone_size: NA; cdr3_nt: TGTGCTAGTGGTTTGGGCAGCACTGAAGCTTTCTTT; cdr3_aa: CASGLGSTEAFF
cdr3_length: 14; d_call: NA; j_call: TRBJ2-7; v_call: TRBV5-6; clone_size: NA; cdr3_nt: TGTGCCAGCAGCGCGGGACCTGCGGGCTACGAGCAGTACTTC; cdr3_aa: CASSAGPAGYEQYF
cdr3_length: 12; d_call: NA; j_call: TRBJ2-7; v_call: TRBV28; clone_size: NA; cdr3_nt: TGTGCCAGCGGGACCTTACCCTACGAGCAGTACTTC; cdr3_aa: CASGTLPYEQYF
cdr3_length: 15; d_call: NA; j_call: TRBJ1-3; v_call: TRBV11-2; clone_size: few; cdr3_nt: TGTGCCAGCCGTGAGGAGGGGAAGCCTGGAAACACCATATATTTT; cdr3_aa: CASREEGKPGNTIYF
cdr3_length: 15; d_call: TRBD1; j_call: TRBJ2-6; v_call: TRBV5-1; clone_size: NA; cdr3_nt: TGCGCCAGCAGCGTTGACAGGGCTGGGGCCAACGTCCTGACTTTC; cdr3_aa: CASSVDRAGANVLTF
cdr3_length: 14; d_call: NA; j_call: TRBJ1-5; v_call: TRBV7-2; clone_size: NA; cdr3_nt: TGTGCCAGCAGCTTAGGTCCGATCAATCAGCCCCAGCATTTT; cdr3_aa: CASSLGPINQPQHF
cdr3_length: 16; d_call: TRBD2; j_call: TRBJ2-2; v_call: TRBV7-6; clone_size: NA; cdr3_nt: TGTGCCAGCAAAGGACTAGCGGGAGGGAACACCGGGGAGCTGTTTTTT; cdr3_aa: CASKGLAGGNTGELFF
cdr3_length: 11; d_call: NA; j_call: TRBJ2-1; v_call: TRBV20-1; clone_size: NA; cdr3_nt: TGCAGTGCTAGGCCGGGGCCGGAGCAGTTCTTC; cdr3_aa: CSARPGPEQFF
cdr3_length: 14; d_call: NA; j_call: TRBJ2-7; v_call: TRBV10-3; clone_size: NA; cdr3_nt: TGTGCCATCAGTGAGAGAGGGTTTGAGGTCGAGCAGTACTTC; cdr3_aa: CAISERGFEVEQYF
cdr3_length: 10; d_call: TRBD1; j_call: TRBJ2-1; v_call: TRBV30; clone_size: NA; cdr3_nt: TGTGCCTGGAGCGAGGACAGGGTGTTCTTC; cdr3_aa: CAWSEDRVFF
cdr3_length: 14; d_call: NA; j_call: TRBJ2-6; v_call: TRBV19; clone_size: NA; cdr3_nt: TGTGCCAGTAGTATAGGGGCCGGGGCCAACGTCCTGACTTTC; cdr3_aa: CASSIGAGANVLTF
cdr3_length: 14; d_call: TRBD1; j_call: TRBJ1-5; v_call: TRBV19; clone_size: NA; cdr3_nt: TGTGCCAGTGTAATACAGGGGAACAATCAGCCCCAGCATTTT; cdr3_aa: CASVIQGNNQPQHF
cdr3_length: 16; d_call: TRBD1; j_call: TRBJ2-2; v_call: TRBV7-2; clone_size: once; cdr3_nt: TGTGCCAGCAGCTTAGGAGGGACAGGCCACACCGGGGAGCTGTTTTTT; cdr3_aa: CASSLGGTGHTGELFF
cdr3_length: 18; d_call: TRBD2; j_call: TRBJ2-7; v_call: TRBV30; clone_size: NA; cdr3_nt: TGTGCCTGGAGTAGGGTCCGGTTGCGGGAGGGGAGCTCCTACGAGCAGTACTTC; cdr3_aa: CAWSRVRLREGSSYEQYF
cdr3_length: 13; d_call: TRBD1; j_call: TRBJ2-7; v_call: TRBV6-1; clone_size: NA; cdr3_nt: TGTGCCACCACGGACAGGAGAACCTACGAGCAGTACTTC; cdr3_aa: CATTDRRTYEQYF
cdr3_length: 15; d_call: NA; j_call: TRBJ2-5; v_call: TRBV7-3; clone_size: NA; cdr3_nt: TGTGCCAGCAGCGCAAGTGGGGTAGTTGGGGAGACCCAGTACTTC; cdr3_aa: CASSASGVVGETQYF
cdr3_length: 15; d_call: NA; j_call: TRBJ1-2; v_call: TRBV4-3; clone_size: NA; cdr3_nt: TGCGCCAGCAGCCAGTCCCCGCGGGGAGACTATGGCTACACCTTC; cdr3_aa: CASSQSPRGDYGYTF
cdr3_length: 15; d_call: NA; j_call: TRBJ1-3; v_call: TRBV5-1; clone_size: NA; cdr3_nt: TGCGCCAGCAGCGACAATCCATCCTCTGGAAACACCATATATTTT; cdr3_aa: CASSDNPSSGNTIYF
cdr3_length: 14; d_call: TRBD1; j_call: TRBJ2-1; v_call: TRBV7-2; clone_size: NA; cdr3_nt: TGTGCCAGCAGCTTGTGGGGACAGGGCGATGAGCAGTTCTTC; cdr3_aa: CASSLWGQGDEQFF
cdr3_length: 14; d_call: NA; j_call: TRBJ2-7; v_call: TRBV29-1; clone_size: NA; cdr3_nt: TGCAGCGTTGTGGTTTCGCGGGGGCGCGTCGAGCAGTACTTC; cdr3_aa: CSVVVSRGRVEQYF
cdr3_length: 13; d_call: NA; j_call: TRBJ2-1; v_call: TRBV6-5; clone_size: NA; cdr3_nt: TGTGCCAGCAGTCCGATTCCGGGGAGTGAGCAGTTCTTC; cdr3_aa: CASSPIPGSEQFF
cdr3_length: 11; d_call: NA; j_call: TRBJ2-1; v_call: TRBV19; clone_size: NA; cdr3_nt: TGTGCCAGTAGCTCTAGCAGTGAGCAGTTCTTC; cdr3_aa: CASSSSSEQFF
cdr3_length: 13; d_call: NA; j_call: TRBJ1-2; v_call: TRBV9; clone_size: few; cdr3_nt: TGTGCCAGCAGCGCCCCCCCCCGGGATGGCTACACCTTC; cdr3_aa: CASSAPPRDGYTF
cdr3_length: 13; d_call: TRBD2; j_call: TRBJ2-5; v_call: TRBV11-2; clone_size: NA; cdr3_nt: TGTGCCAGCAGCCGGGGAGGGTGGGAGACCCAGTACTTC; cdr3_aa: CASSRGGWETQYF
cdr3_length: 15; d_call: TRBD2; j_call: TRBJ2-1; v_call: TRBV19; clone_size: NA; cdr3_nt: TGTGCCAGTAAAGCGGGGAGACTAGGTGCAAATGAGCAGTTCTTC; cdr3_aa: CASKAGRLGANEQFF
cdr3_length: 15; d_call: NA; j_call: TRBJ2-3; v_call: TRBV7-9; clone_size: once; cdr3_nt: TGTGCCAGCAGCTTTGGGGCGGCGAGCACAGATACGCAGTATTTT; cdr3_aa: CASSFGAASTDTQYF
cdr3_length: 16; d_call: NA; j_call: TRBJ1-5; v_call: TRBV19; clone_size: NA; cdr3_nt: TGTGCCAGTAGTATAAATGGGGTCAGGTCCGATCCGCCCCAGCATTTT; cdr3_aa: CASSINGVRSDPPQHF
cdr3_length: 15; d_call: NA; j_call: TRBJ2-2; v_call: TRBV9; clone_size: NA; cdr3_nt: TGTGCCAGCAGCGTAGAGTTTCGGTTCGACGGGGAGCTGTTTTTT; cdr3_aa: CASSVEFRFDGELFF
cdr3_length: 12; d_call: TRBD1; j_call: TRBJ2-3; v_call: TRBV6-5; clone_size: once; cdr3_nt: TGTGCCAGCCGACAGGGGGGAGATACGCAGTATTTT; cdr3_aa: CASRQGGDTQYF
cdr3_length: 13; d_call: TRBD2; j_call: TRBJ2-1; v_call: TRBV10-3; clone_size: NA; cdr3_nt: TGTGCCACCGGGACTAGCGTAGACAATGAGCAGTTCTTC; cdr3_aa: CATGTSVDNEQFF
cdr3_length: 14; d_call: NA; j_call: TRBJ1-3; v_call: TRBV7-9; clone_size: NA; cdr3_nt: TGTGCCAGCAGCCAAGACGATTTCAGGCACACCATATATTTT; cdr3_aa: CASSQDDFRHTIYF
cdr3_length: 16; d_call: NA; j_call: TRBJ2-4; v_call: TRBV5-1; clone_size: NA; cdr3_nt: TGCGCCAGCAGCCCTCAACTAACAGGACTCGGGAACATTCAGTACTTC; cdr3_aa: CASSPQLTGLGNIQYF
cdr3_length: 13; d_call: NA; j_call: TRBJ1-1; v_call: TRBV5-5; clone_size: many; cdr3_nt: TGTGCCAGCAGCTTGATCGAGAACACTGAAGCTTTCTTT; cdr3_aa: CASSLIENTEAFF
cdr3_length: 14; d_call: TRBD2; j_call: TRBJ2-7; v_call: TRBV28; clone_size: NA; cdr3_nt: TGTGCCAGCAGCCCGGGACTAGCCGTTTACGAGCAGTACTTC; cdr3_aa: CASSPGLAVYEQYF
cdr3_length: 16; d_call: NA; j_call: TRBJ1-2; v_call: TRBV18; clone_size: NA; cdr3_nt: TGTGCCAGCTCCTACGGAGAGACGATAACGGGCCATGGCTACACCTTC; cdr3_aa: CASSYGETITGHGYTF
cdr3_length: 13; d_call: TRBD1; j_call: TRBJ1-1; v_call: TRBV27; clone_size: NA; cdr3_nt: TGTGCCAGCAGTTTTTCAGGGGGCTTGGAAGCTTTCTTT; cdr3_aa: CASSFSGGLEAFF
cdr3_length: 14; d_call: TRBD1; j_call: TRBJ2-7; v_call: TRBV15; clone_size: NA; cdr3_nt: TGTGCCACCAGCGCCGGGACAGGGTCCTACGAGCAGTACTTC; cdr3_aa: CATSAGTGSYEQYF
cdr3_length: 12; d_call: NA; j_call: TRBJ1-2; v_call: TRBV7-2; clone_size: NA; cdr3_nt: TGTGCCAGCAGCTTCCTCATGTATGGCTACACCTTC; cdr3_aa: CASSFLMYGYTF
cdr3_length: 11; d_call: NA; j_call: TRBJ2-5; v_call: TRBV5-1; clone_size: once; cdr3_nt: TGCGCCAGCAGCCGCCAAGAGACCCAGTACTTC; cdr3_aa: CASSRQETQYF
cdr3_length: 21; d_call: NA; j_call: TRBJ2-3; v_call: TRBV2; clone_size: NA; cdr3_nt: TGTGCCAGCAGTGAAGCGCAGGGGACTACCTATAGGCCGAACCATTCTGATACGCAGTATTTT; cdr3_aa: CASSEAQGTTYRPNHSDTQYF
cdr3_length: 17; d_call: NA; j_call: TRBJ2-7; v_call: TRBV14; clone_size: NA; cdr3_nt: TGTGCCAGCAGCCAAGATCGTATCGGAGGGCGGCGGGACGAGCAGTACTTC; cdr3_aa: CASSQDRIGGRRDEQYF
cdr3_length: 13; d_call: NA; j_call: TRBJ2-7; v_call: TRBV30; clone_size: NA; cdr3_nt: TGTGCCTGGAGTGTACAGGGCCCGAACGAGCAGTACTTC; cdr3_aa: CAWSVQGPNEQYF